The clone carrying this T cell receptor (beta chain) was observed a few times. CDR3 length equals 13 residues. Trimming left V 1 base short and J 1 base short, with 4 bases between. Germline V lookup: CDR1 SGHTA, CDR2 FQGNSA. The sample comes from a study of blood T cell repertoires in COVID-19. In the study overall: PBMCs, B-cell-depleted T cells, or T cells provided the cDNA or gDNA that made up the material.

Enrolment of Seattle patients took place during active infection, and they were followed longitudinally. Authors' methods: By means of reference gene primer amplification, nucleated cell counts were estimated. The method was immunoSEQ multiplex PCR; TCRdb's version includes in-frame clones alone and lacks a portion of them. That table furnishes V, J and clone size, whereas the DNA furnished D and trimming. Found here are about 200,000 clones, about 83% of them singletons; the top ten hold 15% to 20%. Material: peripheral blood. The TCR originated in a person aged 65 to 85 with COVID-19, enrolled during active disease. This rearrangement joins TRBV7-2 to TRBJ1-1; no reliable D call. The CDR3 sequence is CASSLGRNTEAFF. CDR3 nucleotides: TGTGCCAGCAGCTTAGGCAGGAACACTGAAGCTTTCTTT.